Listed below are T cell receptor beta chains from one sample, sequenced in a study of cytomegalovirus exposure and HLA in healthy donors. Some clones are missing from TCRdb's copy, which holds only in-frame ones; the method was immunoSEQ multiplex PCR. The sample comprises 90,000 to 120,000 clones, roughly 80% of which are singletons, and approximately 2% rests with the top ten. Material: PBMCs. These receptors all stem from a man aged 30 to 39 in good health and CMV-seronegative. Both conserved end residues are part of each CDR3. A D gene is named only where the DNA matches it firmly. Size tells how often a clone was seen (once, few, many) or the class of an expanded clone, and some rows leave it out.

cdr3_length | j_call | clone_size | d_call | v_call | cdr3_nt | cdr3_aa
13 | TRBJ2-1 | . | . | TRBV6-4 | TGTGCCAGCAGTGACGAGGAAGCTGATGAGCAGTTCTTC | CASSDEEADEQFF
14 | TRBJ2-2 | . | . | TRBV5-1 | TGCGCCAGCAGCTTGGGCTGGGCGACCGGGGAGCTGTTTTTT | CASSLGWATGELFF
15 | TRBJ1-6 | few | TRBD1 | TRBV6-1 | TGTGCCAGCACCCTGGGACAGGGCAGTTATTCACCCCTCCACTTT | CASTLGQGSYSPLHF
16 | TRBJ2-1 | . | TRBD2 | TRBV5-6 | TGTGCCAGCAGCTTTTTGCGGGAGGGCTTTTACAATGAGCAGTTCTTC | CASSFLREGFYNEQFF
12 | TRBJ1-1 | . | . | TRBV18 | TGTGCCAGCTCACCCGGACAGAATGAAGCTTTCTTT | CASSPGQNEAFF
13 | TRBJ2-2 | . | TRBD2 | TRBV2 | TGTGCCAGCGCTAGCGGGGATGGTGGGGAGCTGTTTTTT | CASASGDGGELFF
15 | TRBJ2-1 | . | . | TRBV6-1 | TGTACCCGCTACCCTAGCTTCTTCGTATACAATGAGCAGTTCTTC | CTRYPSFFVYNEQFF
16 | TRBJ1-5 | . | . | TRBV14 | TGTGCCAGCAGTCCCGGCGGGGGAGTTGGCAATCAGCCCCAGCATTTT | CASSPGGGVGNQPQHF
15 | TRBJ2-7 | . | TRBD2 | TRBV13 | TGTGCCAGCAGCTTGGGACTAGCGCCAACATACGAGCAGTACTTC | CASSLGLAPTYEQYF
18 | TRBJ2-4 | . | . | TRBV5-8 | TGTGCCAGCAAATTGGGGCGTCAGTCCCCGGTAGCCAAAAACATTCAGTACTTC | CASKLGRQSPVAKNIQYF
16 | TRBJ1-1 | . | . | TRBV30 | TGTGCCTGGGTCAGGGAGGGGTCTAATTGGGTCACTGAAGCTTTCTTT | CAWVREGSNWVTEAFF
18 | TRBJ2-5 | . | TRBD2 | TRBV11-2 | TGTGCCAGCAGTCGCGGGACTAGCGACTCCCCCTCTTTGGGGACCCAGTACTTC | CASSRGTSDSPSLGTQYF
12 | TRBJ2-7 | . | . | TRBV6-1 | TGTGCCAGCGGGAGAGGTTCCTACGAGCAGTACTTC | CASGRGSYEQYF
14 | TRBJ2-1 | . | . | TRBV7-2 | TGTGCCAGCAGTCCTACTAGGGCCCGCCCTGAGCAGTTCTTC | CASSPTRARPEQFF
14 | TRBJ2-2 | . | . | TRBV7-8 | TGTGCCAGCAGCTTACAATTGAACACCGGGGAGCTGTTTTTT | CASSLQLNTGELFF
15 | TRBJ2-3 | . | . | TRBV30 | TGTGCCTGGAGTCGGGGGGCGATCTTGACAGATACGCAGTATTTT | CAWSRGAILTDTQYF